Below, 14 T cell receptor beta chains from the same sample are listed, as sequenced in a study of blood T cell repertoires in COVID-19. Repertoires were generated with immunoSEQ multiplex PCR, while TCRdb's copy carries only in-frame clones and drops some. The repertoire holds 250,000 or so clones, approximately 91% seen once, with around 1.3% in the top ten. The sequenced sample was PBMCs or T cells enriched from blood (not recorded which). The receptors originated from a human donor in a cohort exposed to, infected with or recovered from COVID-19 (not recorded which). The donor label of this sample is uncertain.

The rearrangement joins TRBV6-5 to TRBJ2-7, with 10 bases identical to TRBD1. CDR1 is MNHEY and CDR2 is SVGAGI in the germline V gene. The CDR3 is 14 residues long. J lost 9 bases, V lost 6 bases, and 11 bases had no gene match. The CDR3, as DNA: TGTGCCAGCAGGGGGACAGGGGACTATACTGGGCAGTACTTC. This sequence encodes CASRGTGDYTGQYF.

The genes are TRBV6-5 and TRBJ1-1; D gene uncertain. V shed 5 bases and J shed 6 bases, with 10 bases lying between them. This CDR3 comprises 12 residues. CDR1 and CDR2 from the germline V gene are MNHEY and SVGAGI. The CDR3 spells CASSPPGPEAFF. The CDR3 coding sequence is TGTGCCAGCAGTCCCCCGGGTCCTGAAGCTTTCTTT.

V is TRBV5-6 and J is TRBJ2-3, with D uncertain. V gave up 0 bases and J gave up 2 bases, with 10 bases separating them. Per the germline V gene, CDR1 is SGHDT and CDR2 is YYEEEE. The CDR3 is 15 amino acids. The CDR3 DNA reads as TGTGCCAGCAGCTTGGGTGGCGGAGCCACAGATACGCAGTATTTT. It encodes CASSLGGGATDTQYF. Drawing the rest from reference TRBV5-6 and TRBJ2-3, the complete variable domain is DAGVTQSPTHLIKTRGQQVTLRCSPKSGHDTVSWYQQALGQGPQFIFQYYEEEERQRGNFPDRFSGHQFPNYSSELNVNALLLGDSALYLCASSLGGGATDTQYFGPGTRLTVL.

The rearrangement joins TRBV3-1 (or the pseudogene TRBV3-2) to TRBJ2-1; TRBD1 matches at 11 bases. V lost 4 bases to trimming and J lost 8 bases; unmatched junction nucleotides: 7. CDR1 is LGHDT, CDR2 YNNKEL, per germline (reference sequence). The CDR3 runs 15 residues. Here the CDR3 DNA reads TGTGCCAGCAGCCCGGCCGGGACAGGGGGTCATGAGCAGTTCTTC. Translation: CASSPAGTGGHEQFF.

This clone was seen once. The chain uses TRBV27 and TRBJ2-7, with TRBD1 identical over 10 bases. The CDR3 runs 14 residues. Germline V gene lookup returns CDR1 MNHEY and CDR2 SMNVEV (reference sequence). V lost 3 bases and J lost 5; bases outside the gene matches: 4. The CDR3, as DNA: TGTGCCAGCAGTTTGACAGGGGGCGTGAACGAGCAGTACTTC. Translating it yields CASSLTGGVNEQYF.

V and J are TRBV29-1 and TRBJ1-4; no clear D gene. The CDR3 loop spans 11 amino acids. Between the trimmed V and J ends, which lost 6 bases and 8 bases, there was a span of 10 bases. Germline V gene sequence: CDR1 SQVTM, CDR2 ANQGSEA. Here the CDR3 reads CSVRREEKLFF. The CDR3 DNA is TGCAGCGTCCGCCGGGAGGAAAAACTGTTTTTT.

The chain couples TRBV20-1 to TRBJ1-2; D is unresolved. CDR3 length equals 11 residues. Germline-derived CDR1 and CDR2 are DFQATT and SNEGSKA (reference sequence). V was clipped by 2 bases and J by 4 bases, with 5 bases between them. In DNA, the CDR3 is TGCAGTGCTAGATTGGCCTATGGCTACACCTTC. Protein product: CSARLAYGYTF.

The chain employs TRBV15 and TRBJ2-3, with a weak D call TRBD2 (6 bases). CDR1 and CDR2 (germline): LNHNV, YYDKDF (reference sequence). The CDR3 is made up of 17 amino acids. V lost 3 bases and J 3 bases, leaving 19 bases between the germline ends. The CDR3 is CATSSPPGDQNTDTQYF. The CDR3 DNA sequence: TGTGCCACCAGCAGTCCCCCGGGGGATCAGAATACAGATACGCAGTATTTT.

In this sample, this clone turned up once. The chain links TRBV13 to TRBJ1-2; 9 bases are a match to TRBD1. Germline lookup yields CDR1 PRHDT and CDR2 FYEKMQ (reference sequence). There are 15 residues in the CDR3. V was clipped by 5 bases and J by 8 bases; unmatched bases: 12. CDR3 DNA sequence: TGTGCCAGCAGCACCCGGACAGGGGTCTATAGGGGCTACACCTTC. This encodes CASSTRTGVYRGYTF.

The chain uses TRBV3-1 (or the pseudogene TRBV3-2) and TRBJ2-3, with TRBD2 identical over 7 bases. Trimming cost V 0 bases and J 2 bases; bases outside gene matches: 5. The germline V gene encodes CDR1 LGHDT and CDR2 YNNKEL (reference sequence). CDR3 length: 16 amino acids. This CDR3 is CASSQEGRGFTDTQYF. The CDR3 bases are TGTGCCAGCAGCCAAGAGGGGCGGGGGTTCACAGATACGCAGTATTTT.

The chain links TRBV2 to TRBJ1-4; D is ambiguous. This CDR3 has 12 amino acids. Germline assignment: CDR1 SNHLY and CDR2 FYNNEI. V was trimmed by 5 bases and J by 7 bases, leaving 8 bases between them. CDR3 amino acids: CASSRGSEKLFF. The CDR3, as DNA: TGTGCCAGCAGTCGCGGGAGTGAAAAACTGTTTTTT.

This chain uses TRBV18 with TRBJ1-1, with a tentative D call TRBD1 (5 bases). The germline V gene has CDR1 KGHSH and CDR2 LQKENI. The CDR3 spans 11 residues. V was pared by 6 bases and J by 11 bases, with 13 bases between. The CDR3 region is CASSHQEGAFF. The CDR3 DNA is TGTGCCAGCTCGCATCAGGAGGGGGCTTTCTTT.

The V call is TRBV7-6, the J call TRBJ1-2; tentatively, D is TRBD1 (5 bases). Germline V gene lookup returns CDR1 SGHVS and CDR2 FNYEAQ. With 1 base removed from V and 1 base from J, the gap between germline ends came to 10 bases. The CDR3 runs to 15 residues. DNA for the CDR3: TGTGCCAGCAGCTTAGGCGGGACGGATAACTATGGCTACACCTTC. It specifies CASSLGGTDNYGYTF.

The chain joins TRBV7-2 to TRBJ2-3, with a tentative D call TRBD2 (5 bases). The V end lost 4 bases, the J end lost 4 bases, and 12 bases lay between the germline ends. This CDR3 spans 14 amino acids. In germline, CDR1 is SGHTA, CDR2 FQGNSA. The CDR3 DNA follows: TGTGCCAGCAGCTCCCCCCCGAGGGCAGATACGCAGTATTTT. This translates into CASSSPPRADTQYF.